These 7 T cell receptor beta chains came from one sample sequenced in a study of T cell responses to AZD1222 COVID-19 vaccine. The protocol was immunoSEQ multiplex PCR, while the TCRdb copy is restricted to in-frame clones and leaves out a portion. The table records roughly 55,000 clones, nearly 90% of them present only once. Source: peripheral blood, taken on day 0 of AZD1222 vaccination. The origin of the receptors is an adult in good health.

The chain employs TRBV28 and TRBJ2-3; D is undetermined. The ends were cut back, 6 bases at V and 0 bases at J, with 13 bases in the middle. This CDR3 comprises 15 residues. Germline V CDR1 and CDR2: MDHEN, SYDVKM. CDR3 in amino acids: CASRTQMPSTDTQYF. Written as DNA, the CDR3 is TGTGCCAGCAGGACACAGATGCCTAGCACAGATACGCAGTATTTT. Looking up the rest from reference TRBV28 and TRBJ2-3 gives the full variable domain: DVKVTQSSRYLVKRTGEKVFLECVQDMDHENMFWYRQDPGLGLRLIYFSYDVKMKEKGDIPEGYSVSREKKERFSLILESASTNQTSMYLCASRTQMPSTDTQYFGPGTRLTVL.

A few counts support this clone. The J gene is TRBJ1-3, the V gene TRBV20-1, with D uncertain. Between the trimmed V and J ends, which lost 3 bases and 2 bases, there was a span of 11 bases. Germline loops: CDR1 DFQATT, CDR2 SNEGSKA (reference sequence). The CDR3 spans 14 residues. The CDR3 spells CSASSTLPGNTIYF. CDR3 in DNA: TGCAGTGCTAGTTCAACACTGCCTGGAAACACCATATATTTT.

J is TRBJ1-1 and V is TRBV7-3; TRBD1 is a possible D gene (5 bases). Germline CDR1 is SGHTA and CDR2 is FQGTGA. The V and J ends lost 6 bases and 2 bases respectively, with 10 bases between them. The CDR3 consists of 13 residues. The CDR3 sequence: CASSRDANTEAFF. The DNA of the CDR3 is TGTGCCAGCAGTCGGGACGCCAACACTGAAGCTTTCTTT.

The J gene is TRBJ1-2, the V gene TRBV7-2; 10 bases line up with TRBD1. Germline V gives CDR1 SGHTA, CDR2 FQGNSA. There are 16 residues in the CDR3. V shed 6 bases, J shed 4 bases, and the junction held 11 bases outside the gene matches. The CDR3 sequence is CASRNPRTGGVYGYTF. CDR3 DNA sequence: TGTGCCAGCAGAAACCCCCGGACAGGGGGTGTCTATGGCTACACCTTC.

The rearrangement joins TRBV6-5 to TRBJ1-3, with D tentatively TRBD1 (5 bases). This CDR3 comprises 15 residues. V lost 4 bases, J lost 0 bases, and 10 bases lay in between. Germline CDR1 MNHEY, CDR2 SVGAGI. CDR3 loop: CASSLSGGSGNTIYF. The CDR3 DNA sequence: TGTGCCAGCAGTTTGTCCGGGGGCTCTGGAAACACCATATATTTT.

This chain joins TRBV27 and TRBJ2-7; TRBD2 matches 9 bases. The CDR3 loop spans 15 amino acids. The germline V gene encodes CDR1 MNHEY and CDR2 SMNVEV (reference sequence). With 1 base clipped from V and 6 bases from J, the junction kept 7 bases outside the gene matches. Here the CDR3 reads CASSLFPSGVGEQYF. The CDR3 region has the DNA TGTGCCAGCAGTTTATTCCCTAGCGGGGTGGGCGAGCAGTACTTC.

The chain is built from TRBV7-9 and TRBJ1-6; the match to TRBD1 covers 8 bases. Unmatched junction bases numbered 5, after V lost 1 base and J lost 9 bases. The CDR3 has 15 amino acids. CDR1 and CDR2 (germline): SEHNR, FQNEAQ (reference sequence). The CDR3, as DNA: TGTGCCAGCAGCTTAGACGGGACAGGTTCTTCACCCCTCCACTTT. Protein sequence: CASSLDGTGSSPLHF.